This T cell receptor beta chain was sequenced for a study of siplizumab effects on memory and regulatory T cells. Measured with immunoSEQ multiplex PCR; TCRdb has only the in-frame clones, and not every one. The sample includes 45,000 to 50,000 clones, more than 85% seen only once; the top ten take 0.3% to 0.35%. Note on this clone: Its antigen is undetermined.

The CDR3 has 15 amino acids. The V and J ends lost 10 bases and 0 bases respectively, with 16 bases between them. CDR1 is MNHNY, CDR2 SVGAGI, per germline (reference sequence). Study results and limitations: Suppressive capability of dividing Tregs from siplizumab cultures went unverified. Many proliferating CD4+ or CD8+ clones remained unclassified. Roughly 75-96% of them could not be assigned either a naive or a memory phenotype.

The clonotype originates from a human donor in good health. The chain carries TRBV6-6 and TRBJ1-3; unclear D gene. Sequenced sample: naive CD8+ T cells sorted from blood. The CDR3 nucleotides are TGTGCCACCCAACATTCTGGATCCTCTGGAAACACCATATATTTT. Protein: CATQHSGSSGNTIYF.